The TCR beta chain under discussion was sequenced for a study of cytomegalovirus exposure and HLA in healthy donors. The study ran its PCR with 60 Vbeta and 13 Jbeta primers. Measured with immunoSEQ multiplex PCR; TCRdb has only the in-frame clones, and not every one. The data contain more than 200,000 clones, nearly 80% of them singletons. General study findings and limits: The records held CMV serostatus as the only immune exposure information. Later, an analysis found that common viral pathogens appeared to be linked with several of the most significant clusters. In a later analysis, a missense DCLRE1C variant was linked to TCR beta V- and J-gene trimming.

A remark on this clone: The target antigen is unknown.

Germline V CDR1 and CDR2: SGDLS, YYNGEE. This CDR3 spans 17 amino acids. V lost 0 bases to trimming and J lost 0 bases, with 13 bases between them. The gene calls are TRBV9 and TRBJ1-3, with D unresolved. The material sequenced was PBMCs. The receptor was derived from a man younger than 35 in good health and CMV-seronegative. The CDR3 nucleotides read TGTGCCAGCAGCGTAGCTGGCGACACCTCCTCTGGAAACACCATATATTTT. It encodes CASSVAGDTSSGNTIYF.